This passage covers 11 T cell receptor beta chains from one sample sequenced in a study of memory CD4+ T cells and cytomegalovirus serostatus (dated by TCRdb to about 2019). Library construction relied on the immunoSEQ multiplex PCR assay. As stored in TCRdb, this immuneACCESS dataset retains in-frame rearrangements with V and J assigned. A fraction of the clones does not appear; measured against another copy, unresolved V genes explain less than half of the discrepancy, and the remainder lacks a known reason. This sample lists 65,000 to 95,000 clones; 80% were detected once. The ten most abundant clones make up less than 0.85% of the sample. A FACSAria II was used to sort memory CD4+ T cells, defined as single viable CD3+CD4+CD8-CD45RO+ cells. The specimen was memory CD4+ T cells from blood. These receptors were taken from an adult in good health and CMV-seronegative.

The rearrangement uses TRBV4-1 and TRBJ1-1, with 9 bases fitting TRBD1. V dropped 3 bases and J dropped 0; count of bases not matched to a gene: 2. The CDR3 consists of 15 residues. From germline, CDR1 is MGHRA and CDR2 YSYEKL. CDR3 amino acids: CASSHGTGLNTEAFF. Here the CDR3 DNA reads TGCGCCAGCAGCCACGGGACAGGGCTGAACACTGAAGCTTTCTTT.

The chain carries TRBV27 and TRBJ2-3; D is perhaps TRBD2 (5 bases). The CDR3 sequence is 17 residues long. Germline-derived CDR1 and CDR2 are MNHEY and SMNVEV (reference sequence). V was clipped by 4 bases and J by 2 bases, with 19 bases between them. For the CDR3, the DNA is TGTGCCAGCAGTTCTCAGAAAACTAGTGGAAACACAGATACGCAGTATTTT. The encoded protein is CASSSQKTSGNTDTQYF.

This chain uses TRBV7-2 with TRBJ2-7, with 8 bases matching TRBD2. From germline, CDR1 is SGHTA and CDR2 FQGNSA. The junction had 9 bases not matched to a gene; V was cut back by 5 bases and J by 3 bases. The CDR3 contains 15 residues. The CDR3 DNA sequence: TGTGCCAGCAGCCCCAAAAGCGGGGGCCACTACGAGCAGTACTTC. This translates into CASSPKSGGHYEQYF.

This clone has just a few counts. The V gene is TRBV5-1, the J gene TRBJ1-4; D might be TRBD1 (5 bases). This CDR3 has 15 amino acids. Trimming removed 1 base from V and 3 bases from J, with 10 bases in between. Germline CDR1 and CDR2: SGHRS and YFSETQ. CDR3 nucleotide sequence: TGCGCCAGCAGCTTGAGTGGGGCGCCTAATGAAAAACTGTTTTTT. This gives the protein CASSLSGAPNEKLFF. Combining the CDR3 with reference TRBV5-1 and TRBJ1-4 gives the whole variable domain KAGVTQTPRYLIKTRGQQVTLSCSPISGHRSVSWYQQTPGQGLQFLFEYFSETQRNKGNFPGRFSGRQFSNSRSEMNVSTLELGDSALYLCASSLSGAPNEKLFFGSGTQLSVL.

The chain has TRBV7-9 and TRBJ2-1, with 10 bases lining up with TRBD2. Trimming took 3 bases from V and 5 from J; bases not matched to a gene: 7. Germline CDR1 reads SEHNR; CDR2 reads FQNEAQ (reference sequence). The CDR3 is 16 residues long. The CDR3 spells CASSFSLAGADNEQFF. In DNA, the CDR3 is TGTGCCAGCAGCTTTTCTCTAGCGGGAGCCGACAATGAGCAGTTCTTC. Full variable domain (missing parts from reference TRBV7-9 and TRBJ2-1): DTGVSQNPRHKITKRGQNVTFRCDPISEHNRLYWYRQTLGQGPEFLTYFQNEAQLEKSRLLSDRFSAERPKGSFSTLEIQRTEQGDSAMYLCASSFSLAGADNEQFFGPGTRLTVL.

The chain recombines TRBV7-2 with TRBJ2-7; TRBD1 matches at 7 bases. The V gene end was trimmed by 5 bases and the J gene end by 0 bases; junction bases not matched to a gene: 7. This CDR3 is built from 15 residues. Germline CDR1 is SGHTA and CDR2 is FQGNSA. CDR3 sequence: CASSQAGTASYEQYF. The CDR3 nucleotides are TGTGCCAGCAGCCAAGCCGGGACAGCCTCCTACGAGCAGTACTTC.

Here the CDR3 DNA reads TGTGCCAGCAGCTCAGGGGGCGCGCTGCATGAGCAGTTCTTC. It translates to CASSSGGALHEQFF. The V and J genes are TRBV5-4 and TRBJ2-1, with 8 bases fitting TRBD1. J gave up 8 bases and V 3 bases, and 7 bases lay outside the gene matches. The CDR3 totals 14 residues. The germline CDR1 and CDR2 sequences are SGHNT and YYREEE (reference sequence).

The chain is built from TRBV10-3 and TRBJ2-7; D is perhaps TRBD1 or TRBD2 (6 bases each). Germline V gene sequence: CDR1 ENHRY, CDR2 SYGVKD. The CDR3 totals 14 residues. V was trimmed by 7 bases and J by 0 bases, leaving 13 bases between them. The CDR3 region is CAIKGDSGSYEQYF. The CDR3 DNA is TGTGCCATCAAGGGGGACTCCGGCTCCTACGAGCAGTACTTC.

V gene TRBV25-1 combines with J gene TRBJ1-6; no clear D. The CDR3 length is 13 residues. Trimming left V 10 bases short and J 7 bases short, with 14 bases between. CDR1 is MGHDK and CDR2 is SYGVNS in the germline V gene. The CDR3 nucleotides are TGTGCCACTAACCTTAACAGAAATTCACCCCTCCACTTT. The encoded protein is CATNLNRNSPLHF.

The rearrangement uses TRBV9 and TRBJ2-4, with D tentatively TRBD1 or TRBD2 (6 bases each). Trimming cost V 4 bases and J 6 bases, with 20 bases left between them. Germline values: CDR1 SGDLS, CDR2 YYNGEE. The CDR3 covers 16 residues. The chain's CDR3 is CASSSHVGGSTNIQYF. DNA of the CDR3: TGTGCCAGCAGCTCCCACGTCGGGGGCAGCACAAACATTCAGTACTTC.

This chain links TRBV6-4 with TRBJ2-7; 10 bases align to TRBD1. This CDR3 contains 13 residues. In germline, CDR1 is MRHNA, CDR2 SNTAGT. The V gene end was trimmed by 6 bases and the J gene end by 3 bases; junction bases not matched to a gene: 2. CDR3 in amino acids: CASSRDRGYEQYF. The CDR3 nucleotides are TGTGCCAGCAGCCGGGACAGGGGCTACGAGCAGTACTTC.